Below, 16 T cell receptor beta chains from the same sample are listed, as sequenced in a study of T-cell memory formation after mild COVID-19. MiXCR was run by TCRdb on the 5' RACE reads, yielding one entry per CDR3 protein. The table includes under 650,000 distinct CDR3 sequences, over 15% detected once. Sample: PBMCs or a T cell subset sorted from them (not recorded which). These receptors all come from an adult woman who had mild COVID-19 (a few samples of this study predate the infection). Cell type and time point are not known.

The chain employs TRBV6-5 and TRBJ1-6; D unresolved. Trimming cost V 6 bases and J 0 bases, with 15 bases left between them. This CDR3 spans 17 amino acids. Germline V gene sequence: CDR1 MNHEY, CDR2 SVGAGI. The chain's CDR3 is CASSPGTQSSYNSPLHF. The CDR3 DNA reads TGTGCCAGCAGCCCCGGTACCCAGAGCTCCTATAATTCACCCCTCCACTTT.

There are a few counts of this clonotype. The rearrangement joins TRBV3-1 to TRBJ1-1; 8 bases are shared with TRBD1. Unmatched junction bases numbered 10, after V lost 6 bases and J lost 10 bases. This CDR3 has 13 residues. Germline CDR1 and CDR2: LGHDT and YNNKEL (reference sequence). The CDR3 sequence: CASSKQGVPGAFF. The CDR3 DNA reads as TGTGCCAGCAGTAAACAGGGGGTGCCAGGAGCTTTCTTT.

This clonotype turned up a few times. The genes are TRBV9 and TRBJ1-6; 9 nucleotides match TRBD1. The CDR3 covers 16 residues. Trimming removed 2 bases from V and 9 bases from J; junction bases left unmatched: 9. Germline V gene data show CDR1 as SGDLS and CDR2 as YYNGEE. CDR3 DNA: TGTGCCAGCAGCGTCTTCTCCGGGACAGGGCTTTCACCCCTCCACTTT. This sequence encodes CASSVFSGTGLSPLHF.

In this sample, this clonotype turned up a few times. The chain is built from TRBV12-3 or TRBV12-4 and TRBJ2-7; D remains unclear. This CDR3 comprises 11 residues. V was pared by 8 bases and J by 6 bases, with 11 bases between. The CDR3 sequence: CASARLFEQYF. CDR3 in DNA: TGTGCCAGCGCGAGACTCTTCGAGCAGTACTTC.

This clonotype was detected a few times. The chain recombines TRBV6-2 or TRBV6-3 with TRBJ2-1; the match to TRBD2 covers 9 bases. V lost 6 bases to trimming and J lost 6 bases; unmatched junction nucleotides: 9. CDR1 is MNHEY and CDR2 is SVGEGT in the germline V gene. The CDR3 has 15 residues. The chain's CDR3 is CASRARTSATNEQFF. The CDR3, as DNA: TGTGCCAGCAGGGCCCGGACTAGCGCCACCAATGAGCAGTTCTTC.

This clonotype has more than one count but fewer than ten. The junction and the germline gene differ at one end; a read error may be behind it. J is TRBJ1-1 and V is TRBV4-1, with a tentative D call TRBD1 (5 bases). Germline V gives CDR1 MGHRA, CDR2 YSYEKL. The CDR3 covers 15 residues. The CDR3 coding sequence is TGTGCCAGCAGCCGGGGGGGAGTGGGTAACACTGAAGCTTTCTTT. Translation gives CASSRGGVGNTEAFF.

The chain carries TRBV7-6 and TRBJ2-1, with D possibly TRBD2 on 6 matching bases. Germline CDR1 reads SGHVS; CDR2 reads FNYEAQ. The CDR3 spans 13 residues. V lost 8 bases, J lost 8 bases, and 16 bases lay in between. The CDR3 nucleotides are TGTGCCAGCGGGGAGGACCCAAGGTATGAGCAGTTCTTC. As protein: CASGEDPRYEQFF.

In this sample, this clonotype turned up a few times. The rearrangement joins TRBV5-6 to TRBJ2-7; the D call may be TRBD1 or TRBD2 (5 bases each). Germline-derived CDR1 and CDR2 are SGHDT and YYEEEE. Trimming stripped 4 bases from V and 4 bases from J, with 18 bases between. CDR3 length: 15 amino acids. The CDR3 region is CASSPGAGHPYEQYF. In nucleotides, the CDR3 is TGTGCCAGCAGCCCCGGGGCAGGTCACCCGTACGAGCAGTACTTC.

This clonotype showed up just a few times. The V gene is TRBV7-9, the J gene TRBJ2-1, with D perhaps TRBD1 (6 bases). Trimming took 5 bases from V and 1 from J, leaving 12 bases between them. In germline, CDR1 is SEHNR, CDR2 FQNEAQ (reference sequence). This CDR3 is 15 amino acids long. The CDR3 region has the DNA TGTGCCAGCAGCGCCCCAGGGGTTTCCTACAATGAGCAGTTCTTC. It specifies CASSAPGVSYNEQFF.

The chain carries TRBV28 and TRBJ2-3; TRBD2 aligns across 8 bases. The V segment lost 3 bases and the J segment 4 bases; nucleotides outside the gene matches: 9. The CDR3 totals 16 residues. In germline, CDR1 is MDHEN, CDR2 SYDVKM. CDR3 DNA: TGTGCCAGCAGTTTTAGAGCGGGAGTGTACGCAGATACGCAGTATTTT. Encoded protein: CASSFRAGVYADTQYF.

This chain joins TRBV7-2 and TRBJ2-4; TRBD2 agrees at 12 bases. Trimming removed 3 bases from V and 4 bases from J; junction bases left unmatched: 4. The V gene's germline CDR1 is SGHTA and CDR2 FQGNSA. The CDR3 is 16 residues long. The CDR3 region has the DNA TGTGCCAGCAGCTTTGGGACTAGCGGGCAGAAAAACATTCAGTACTTC. Its translation is CASSFGTSGQKNIQYF. The full variable domain, rest sourced from reference TRBV7-2 and TRBJ2-4, is GAGVSQSPSNKVTEKGKDVELRCDPISGHTALYWYRQSLGQGLEFLIYFQGNSAPDKSGLPSDRFSAERTGGSVSTLTIQRTQQEDSAVYLCASSFGTSGQKNIQYFGAGTRLSVL.

This clonotype turned up a few times. The chain recombines TRBV20-1 with TRBJ2-1, with TRBD2 matching over 8 bases. Trimming cost V 0 bases and J 3 bases; bases outside gene matches: 1. This CDR3 is built from 14 residues. The V gene's germline CDR1 is DFQATT and CDR2 SNEGSKA (reference sequence). The CDR3 coding sequence is TGCAGTGCTAGAGACCGGGGGGGCTACAATGAGCAGTTCTTC. Its translation is CSARDRGGYNEQFF.

The sample holds a few counts of this clonotype. The J gene is TRBJ2-1, the V gene TRBV24-1, with 7 bases lining up with TRBD2. Germline V CDR1 and CDR2: KGHDR, SFDVKD. The V gene end was trimmed by 1 base and the J gene end by 0 bases; junction bases not matched to a gene: 5. This CDR3 has 17 amino acids. The CDR3 sequence: CATSDFAGGSSYNEQFF. In nucleotides, the CDR3 is TGTGCCACCAGTGATTTTGCCGGGGGGAGCTCCTACAATGAGCAGTTCTTC.

The chain employs TRBV24-1 and TRBJ2-7, with 10 positions matching TRBD1. The CDR3 has 15 residues. V lost 4 bases to trimming and J lost 13 bases; unmatched junction nucleotides: 15. CDR1 and CDR2 (germline): KGHDR, SFDVKD. CDR3 nucleotide sequence: TGTGCCACCAGTGACTGGACAGGGGGAGTGTGGAACATATACTTC. It specifies CATSDWTGGVWNIYF.

This clonotype was picked up a small number of times. This chain joins TRBV29-1 and TRBJ2-5; D is perhaps TRBD1 (6 bases). Germline V gene lookup returns CDR1 SQVTM and CDR2 ANQGSEA. This CDR3 is 14 amino acids long. V shed 6 bases and J shed 3 bases, with 17 bases lying between them. CDR3 loop: CSVAKSQGKETQYF. DNA for the CDR3: TGCAGCGTGGCAAAGTCCCAGGGGAAAGAGACCCAGTACTTC. Based on the CDR3 plus reference TRBV29-1 and TRBJ2-5, the full variable domain is SAVISQKPSRDICQRGTSLTIQCQVDSQVTMMFWYRQQPGQSLTLIATANQGSEATYESGFVIDKFPISRPNLTFSTLTVSNMSPEDSSIYLCSVAKSQGKETQYFGPGTRLLVL.

This sequence joins TRBV20-1 and TRBJ2-5; 9 bases fit TRBD1. The V segment lost 3 bases and the J segment 4 bases; nucleotides outside the gene matches: 3. The germline gives CDR1 DFQATT, CDR2 SNEGSKA (reference sequence). The CDR3 loop spans 13 amino acids. CDR3 residues: CSASWGQGETQYF. The CDR3, as DNA: TGCAGTGCTAGTTGGGGACAGGGAGAGACCCAGTACTTC.